These 21 T cell receptor beta chains share one sample of origin, sequenced in a study of persistence of HIV-infected CD4 T cells. This nonspecific control used anti-CD3/anti-CD28 bead stimulation of CD4+ T cells. CD4+ T cells upregulating both CD40 ligand and CD69 were sorted as responding cells. This was the immunoSEQ version 4 assay in survey mode. Sequencing was performed with immunoSEQ multiplex PCR; in TCRdb, only in-frame clones are kept and a portion is missing. The profile shows under 55,000 clones, roughly 90% of them singletons. The antigens these receptors bind are not known. Sample: CD4+ T cells sorted from PBMCs after approximately 19-hour stimulation, taken from a patient who received antiretroviral therapy. These receptors originate from an adult woman with HIV who was CMV-seropositive.

The chain combines TRBV20-1 with TRBJ2-1; the D is unclear. Germline CDR1 and CDR2: DFQATT and SNEGSKA (reference sequence). There are 13 residues in the CDR3. Trimming cost V 3 bases and J 0 bases, with 6 bases left between them. In nucleotides, the CDR3 is TGCAGTGCTAGTCGGACCTCCTACAATGAGCAGTTCTTC. The encoded protein is CSASRTSYNEQFF.

This clone was counted a single time. The chain has TRBV24-1 and TRBJ2-1; TRBD2 matches 11 bases. Germline trimming cut 7 bases from V and 4 bases from J; bases unmatched to any gene: 5. CDR1 and CDR2 (germline): KGHDR, SFDVKD. The CDR3 has 15 amino acids. This CDR3 reads CATSPGTSGYNEQFF. The CDR3 nucleotides are TGTGCCACCAGCCCCGGGACTAGCGGTTACAATGAGCAGTTCTTC.

This clone has only one observation. The CDR3 loop reads CATDEKRDPHSGNTIYF. The CDR3 DNA reads TGCGCCACCGACGAAAAACGAGACCCACACTCTGGAAACACCATATATTTT. V usage is TRBV10-1 and J usage is TRBJ1-3; D gene uncertain. Trimming pared 10 bases from V and 0 bases from J, leaving 22 bases between. This CDR3 spans 17 amino acids. CDR1 and CDR2 from the germline V gene are WNHNN and SYGVQD (reference sequence).

This clone was observed a single time. The same CDR3 is also encoded by other DNA sequences in this sample. This chain uses TRBV5-1 with TRBJ1-3; the D is unclear. Germline loops: CDR1 SGHRS, CDR2 YFSETQ. This CDR3 has 16 amino acids. The V and J ends lost 0 bases and 0 bases respectively, with 10 bases between them. The CDR3 loop is CASSLVGGNSGNTIYF. The CDR3 coding sequence is TGCGCCAGCAGCTTGGTAGGTGGAAACTCTGGAAACACCATATATTTT.

This clone has just one count. The chain joins TRBV29-1 to TRBJ2-7, with 10 bases identical to TRBD1. Germline CDR1 reads SQVTM; CDR2 reads ANQGSEA. The CDR3 is made up of 14 amino acids. With 3 bases clipped from V and 5 bases from J, the junction kept 7 bases outside the gene matches. The CDR3 reads CSVEGGQGLDEQYF. In DNA, the CDR3 is TGCAGCGTTGAGGGGGGACAGGGGCTGGACGAGCAGTACTTC.

This chain links TRBV5-1 with TRBJ2-1; TRBD1 aligns across 12 bases. The CDR3 spans 15 residues. Germline loops: CDR1 SGHRS, CDR2 YFSETQ. V shed 5 bases and J 6 bases; nucleotides not matched to a gene: 6. CDR3 sequence reads: CASSTGTGGINEQFF. The CDR3 nucleotides read TGCGCCAGCAGTACCGGGACAGGGGGCATCAATGAGCAGTTCTTC.

The rearrangement joins TRBV20-1 to TRBJ2-7; 7 positions match TRBD1. V dropped 3 bases and J dropped 3; count of bases not matched to a gene: 2. This CDR3 has 12 residues. CDR1 and CDR2 from the germline V gene are DFQATT and SNEGSKA (reference sequence). The CDR3 loop reads CSASSGGYEQYV. The CDR3 bases are TGCAGTGCTAGTTCAGGGGGCTACGAGCAGTACGTC.

This clone came up once. The J gene is TRBJ2-7, the V gene TRBV9; 9 bases fit TRBD1. The CDR3 has 14 residues. Germline CDR1 SGDLS, CDR2 YYNGEE. J lost 2 bases, V lost 4 bases, and 4 bases had no gene match. This chain's CDR3 is CASSLGQGTYEQYF. The CDR3 nucleotides read TGTGCCAGCAGCCTGGGACAGGGCACCTACGAGCAGTACTTC.

The gene calls are TRBV7-8 and TRBJ1-6; perhaps TRBD1 as D (5 bases). Trimming pared 1 base from V and 10 bases from J, leaving 14 bases between. This CDR3 is 15 amino acids long. Germline V CDR1 and CDR2: SGHVS, FQNEAQ. The DNA for the CDR3 is TGTGCCAGCAGCTTAGAGCAGGGTAGGAGATCACCCCTCCACTTT. Its protein is CASSLEQGRRSPLHF.

V usage is TRBV6-5 and J usage is TRBJ1-2; a possible D gene is TRBD1 (5 bases). Germline values: CDR1 MNHEY, CDR2 SVGAGI. The CDR3 loop spans 13 amino acids. V gave up 6 bases and J gave up 8 bases, with 16 bases separating them. Here the CDR3 reads CASSRPLGEGYTF. CDR3 nucleotide sequence: TGTGCCAGCAGCCGACCCCTGGGGGAAGGCTACACCTTC.

The chain joins TRBV19 to TRBJ1-5; D is possibly TRBD1 (6 bases). The V end lost 4 bases, the J end lost 7 bases, and 11 bases lay between the germline ends. This CDR3 is built from 13 residues. Per the germline V gene, CDR1 is LNHDA and CDR2 is SQIVND (reference sequence). CDR3: CASSSSGEQPQHF. CDR3 bases: TGTGCCAGTAGTAGTTCAGGGGAACAGCCCCAGCATTTT.

The chain links TRBV6-5 to TRBJ2-1; 10 nucleotides match TRBD1. Germline lookup yields CDR1 MNHEY and CDR2 SVGAGI. This CDR3 contains 15 residues. J was trimmed by 2 bases and V by 6 bases; bases with no gene match: 4. The CDR3 DNA sequence: TGTGCCAGCAGCCTGGGACAGGGGCCCTACAATGAGCAGTTCTTC. It codes for CASSLGQGPYNEQFF.

The chain couples TRBV19 to TRBJ1-5, with D possibly being TRBD1 (5 bases). Germline-derived CDR1 and CDR2 are LNHDA and SQIVND (reference sequence). The length of the CDR3 is 13 residues. V dropped 8 bases and J dropped 3 bases, with 11 bases sitting between them. CDR3 DNA: TGTGCCAGTGCAGGAGGGGTCAATCAGCCCCAGCATTTT. As protein: CASAGGVNQPQHF. Complete variable domain (other parts from reference TRBV19 and TRBJ1-5): DGGITQSPKYLFRKEGQNVTLSCEQNLNHDAMYWYRQDPGQGLRLIYYSQIVNDFQKGDIAEGYSVSREKKESFPLTVTSAQKNPTAFYLCASAGGVNQPQHFGDGTRLSIL.

The J gene is TRBJ1-4, the V gene TRBV6-5; D gene uncertain. This CDR3 region has 13 residues. Germline V gene data show CDR1 as MNHEY and CDR2 as SVGAGI. V was clipped by 8 bases and J by 5 bases, with 12 bases between them. The CDR3 nucleotides read TGTGCCAGCGATCGGGAGGTGAATGAAAAACTGTTTTTT. Translated: CASDREVNEKLFF.

The chain links TRBV4-2 to TRBJ2-1; D uncertain. Per germline, CDR1 LGHNA and CDR2 YNFKEQ. V was trimmed by 0 bases and J by 9 bases, leaving 6 bases between them. CDR3 length: 12 residues. The CDR3 here is CASSQDWSEQFF. The CDR3 bases are TGTGCCAGCAGCCAAGATTGGAGTGAGCAGTTCTTC.

This clone appeared a few times. This chain uses TRBV28 with TRBJ1-1; D is perhaps TRBD1 (6 bases). The V gene lost 4 bases and the J gene lost 1 base, with 13 bases spanning the gap. The CDR3 sequence is 15 residues long. In germline, CDR1 is MDHEN, CDR2 SYDVKM. CDR3 protein: CASSSLGRGNTEAFF. CDR3 coding DNA: TGTGCCAGCAGTTCTTTAGGCAGGGGGAACACTGAAGCTTTCTTT.

The chain has TRBV7-8 and TRBJ1-2, with unresolved D. CDR3 length equals 14 residues. Per germline, CDR1 SGHVS and CDR2 FQNEAQ. V dropped 5 bases and J dropped 0 bases, with 10 bases sitting between them. CDR3 bases: TGTGCCAGCAGCCAGGTTTTAACTAACTATGGCTACACCTTC. Protein sequence: CASSQVLTNYGYTF.

This clone was observed a few times. The chain recombines TRBV24-1 with TRBJ2-3, with D maybe TRBD2 (7 bases). Germline CDR1 reads KGHDR; CDR2 reads SFDVKD. V lost 6 bases, J lost 11 bases, and 23 bases lay in between. This CDR3 is built from 15 residues. CDR3 sequence reads: CATSKTGGAHEMQYF. CDR3 nucleotide sequence: TGTGCCACCAGTAAAACGGGGGGCGCCCATGAGATGCAGTATTTT.

The gene calls are TRBV18 and TRBJ1-1, with unresolved D. The CDR3 loop spans 13 amino acids. The germline CDR1 and CDR2 sequences are KGHSH and LQKENI. Deletions cut 2 bases from V and 1 base from J, with 5 bases between. CDR3 in amino acids: CASSPTGNTEAFF. The CDR3 DNA is TGTGCCAGCTCACCAACGGGGAACACTGAAGCTTTCTTT.

This chain connects TRBV7-2 to TRBJ1-4; tentative D call: TRBD1 (6 bases). The germline V gene has CDR1 SGHTA and CDR2 FQGNSA. This CDR3 is 14 amino acids long. Trimming stripped 5 bases from V and 4 bases from J, with 11 bases between. CDR3 amino acids: CASSPGQLNEKLFF. The CDR3 DNA sequence: TGTGCCAGCAGCCCCGGACAGCTTAATGAAAAACTGTTTTTT.

The chain has TRBV5-1 and TRBJ2-2; D gene ambiguous. V dropped 4 bases and J dropped 8 bases, with 15 bases sitting between them. The V gene's germline CDR1 is SGHRS and CDR2 YFSETQ. The CDR3 totals 14 residues. The CDR3 DNA is TGCGCCAGCAGCGAGGAGCTCTTGGGAGGGGAGCTGTTTTTT. Its translation: CASSEELLGGELFF.